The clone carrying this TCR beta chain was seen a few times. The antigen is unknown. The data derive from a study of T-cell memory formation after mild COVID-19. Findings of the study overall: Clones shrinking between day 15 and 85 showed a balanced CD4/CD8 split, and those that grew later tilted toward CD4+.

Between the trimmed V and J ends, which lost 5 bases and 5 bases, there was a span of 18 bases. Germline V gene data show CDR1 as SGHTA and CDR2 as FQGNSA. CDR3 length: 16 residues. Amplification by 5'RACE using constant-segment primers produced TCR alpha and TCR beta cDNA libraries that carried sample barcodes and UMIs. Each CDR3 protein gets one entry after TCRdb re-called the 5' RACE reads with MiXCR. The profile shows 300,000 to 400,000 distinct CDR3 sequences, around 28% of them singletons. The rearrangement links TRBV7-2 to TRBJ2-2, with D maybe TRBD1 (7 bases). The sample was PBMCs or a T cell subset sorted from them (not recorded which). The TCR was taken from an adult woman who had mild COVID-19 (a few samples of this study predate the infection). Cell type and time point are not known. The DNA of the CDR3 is TGTGCCAGCAGCCTTAGACAGGGCGGGGCAACCGGGGAGCTGTTTTTT. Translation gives CASSLRQGGATGELFF.